This TCR beta chain was retrieved from a study of T cells in Graves' hyperthyroidism and ophthalmopathy. Whole-study context: Peripheral blood specimens were obtained at initial diagnosis, prior to any treatment.

The V end lost 4 bases, the J end lost 0 bases, and 11 bases lay between the germline ends. The length of the CDR3 is 14 residues. Germline V gene sequence: CDR1 SGDLS, CDR2 YYNGEE. Study-level results: Most thyroid clonotypes expanded above 0.001 were also detected in blood.

Amplified regions were TCR beta CDR3 sequences from RNA transcripts. The TCR CDR3 was amplified in a first-round RT-PCR using the HTBI primer set. From the multiplex PCR reads, TCRdb called clonotypes with MiXCR, one entry per CDR3 protein. The table has 490,000 or so distinct CDR3 sequences, less than 20% seen once. Patients were excluded because of uncontrolled infection, other autoimmune disease, pregnancy or lactation. Regarding this clonotype: No antigen is known for it.

The rearrangement joins TRBV9 to TRBJ2-7; TRBD2 might be the D (5 bases). The source material was blood. The clonotype was recovered from a middle-aged man with Graves' ophthalmopathy. CDR3 DNA sequence: TGTGCCAGCAGCACTGGACTGAGCTCCTACGAGCAGTACTTC. Protein sequence: CASSTGLSSYEQYF.